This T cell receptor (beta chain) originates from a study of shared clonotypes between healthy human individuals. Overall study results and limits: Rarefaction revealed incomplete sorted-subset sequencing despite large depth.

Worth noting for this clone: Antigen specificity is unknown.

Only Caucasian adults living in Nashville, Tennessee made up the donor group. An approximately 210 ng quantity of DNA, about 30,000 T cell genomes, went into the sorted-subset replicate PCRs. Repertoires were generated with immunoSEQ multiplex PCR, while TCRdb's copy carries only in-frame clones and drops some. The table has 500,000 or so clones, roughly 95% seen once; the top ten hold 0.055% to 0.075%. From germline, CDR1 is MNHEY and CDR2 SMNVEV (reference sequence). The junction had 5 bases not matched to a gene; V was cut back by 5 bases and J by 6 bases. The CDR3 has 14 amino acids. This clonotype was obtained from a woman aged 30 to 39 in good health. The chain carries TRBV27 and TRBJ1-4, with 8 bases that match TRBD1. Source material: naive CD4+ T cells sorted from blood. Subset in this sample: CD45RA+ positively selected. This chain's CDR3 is CASSIRTGYEKLFF. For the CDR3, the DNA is TGTGCCAGCAGTATCCGGACAGGGTATGAAAAACTGTTTTTT.